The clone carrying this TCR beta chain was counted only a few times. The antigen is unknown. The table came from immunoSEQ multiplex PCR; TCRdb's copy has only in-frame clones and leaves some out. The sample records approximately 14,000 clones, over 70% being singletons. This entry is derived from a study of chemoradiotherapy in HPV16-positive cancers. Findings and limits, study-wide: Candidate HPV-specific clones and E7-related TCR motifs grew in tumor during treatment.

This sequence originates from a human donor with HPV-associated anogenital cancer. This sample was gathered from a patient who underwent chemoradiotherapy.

The CDR3 region has the DNA TGTGCCAGCAGTTCGGGACAGGGGGATCAGCCCCAGCATTTT. Amino acid sequence: CASSSGQGDQPQHF. This chain links TRBV28 with TRBJ1-5, with 11 bases aligning to TRBD1. The CDR3 loop spans 14 amino acids. V lost 4 bases, J lost 5 bases, and 1 base stayed unmatched. Germline V gene sequence: CDR1 MDHEN, CDR2 SYDVKM.